This passage covers 10 T cell receptor beta chains from one sample sequenced in a study of monozygotic twins with cystic fibrosis. TCRdb's copy holds only in-frame clones and misses some; the assay was immunoSEQ multiplex PCR. Here the sample spans approximately 36,000 clones, 90% to 95% being singletons. Sequenced sample: blood. The receptor set was obtained from a boy younger than 10 with cystic fibrosis.

The chain links TRBV7-8 to TRBJ2-7, with 14 bases lining up with TRBD2. This CDR3 has 16 residues. V lost 3 bases to trimming and J lost 3 bases; unmatched junction nucleotides: 4. Per the germline V gene, CDR1 is SGHVS and CDR2 is FQNEAQ. In nucleotides, the CDR3 is TGTGCCAGCAGCTTTGGGACTAGCGGGGGAAGCTACGAGCAGTACTTC. Translating it yields CASSFGTSGGSYEQYF.

The rearrangement uses TRBV16 and TRBJ1-2; D not certain. The CDR3 length is 11 residues. Trimming cost V 0 bases and J 10 bases, with 6 bases left between them. The germline CDR1 and CDR2 sequences are KGHSY and FQNENV. This chain's CDR3 is CASSQSGLYTF. CDR3 nucleotides: TGTGCCAGCAGCCAATCCGGACTCTACACCTTC.

This clone was recorded only once. The rearrangement uses TRBV9 and TRBJ2-6, with a weak D call TRBD2 (6 bases). V lost 3 bases to trimming and J lost 0 bases, with 19 bases between them. CDR1 is SGDLS and CDR2 is YYNGEE in the germline V gene. The CDR3 is 19 amino acids. The CDR3 here is CASSADTLAGASGANVLTF. In nucleotides, the CDR3 is TGTGCCAGCAGCGCTGATACACTAGCAGGTGCCTCTGGGGCCAACGTCCTGACTTTC.

The rearrangement joins TRBV7-9 to TRBJ1-1; no firm D call. Germline V gene data show CDR1 as SEHNR and CDR2 as FQNEAQ (reference sequence). The CDR3 sequence is 18 residues long. V lost 5 bases, J lost 5 bases, and 27 bases lay in between. The DNA for the CDR3 is TGTGCCAGCAGCCATCGTAGGTTAATCGGTTCTAACGGGACTGAAGCTTTCTTT. Protein: CASSHRRLIGSNGTEAFF.

Only one count was recorded for this clone. CDR3 protein: CATSRVSPRTRADTQYF. The CDR3 region has the DNA TGTGCCACCAGCAGAGTTTCCCCTCGGACTAGGGCAGATACGCAGTATTTT. The gene calls are TRBV15 and TRBJ2-3; 7 bases are a match to TRBD2. Germline assignment: CDR1 LNHNV and CDR2 YYDKDF (reference sequence). Trimming removed 1 base from V and 4 bases from J; junction bases left unmatched: 11. The CDR3 length is 17 residues. Drawing the rest from reference TRBV15 and TRBJ2-3, the complete variable domain is DAMVIQNPRYQVTQFGKPVTLSCSQTLNHNVMYWYQQKSSQAPKLLFHYYDKDFNNEADTPDNFQSRRPNTSFCFLDIRSPGLGDTAMYLCATSRVSPRTRADTQYFGPGTRLTVL.

The count of this clone is one. The genes are TRBV7-2 and TRBJ1-1; D unclear. The CDR3 extends over 14 amino acids. The germline V gene has CDR1 SGHTA and CDR2 FQGNSA. Trimming shortened V by 3 bases and J by 10 bases, and 18 bases separated the two germline ends. CDR3 sequence (DNA): TGTGCCAGCAGCTTCACCCCACAGACCCTCGGAGCTTTCTTT. Translation gives CASSFTPQTLGAFF.

The chain joins TRBV27 to TRBJ2-7; TRBD2 aligns across 8 bases. The CDR3 extends over 16 amino acids. With V trimmed by 4 bases and J by 0 bases, 8 bases remained unmatched. Germline CDR1 reads MNHEY; CDR2 reads SMNVEV (reference sequence). The CDR3 reads CASSYRGGTLSYEQYF. CDR3 nucleotide sequence: TGTGCCAGCAGTTACCGCGGGGGGACACTCTCCTACGAGCAGTACTTC.

This clone was counted once. J is TRBJ2-5 and V is TRBV7-7; possibly TRBD1 for D (6 bases). V was cut by 1 base and J by 5 bases, with 14 bases left in between. Germline CDR1 SSHAT, CDR2 FNYEAQ (reference sequence). The CDR3 extends over 15 amino acids. CDR3 nucleotides: TGTGCCAGCAGCTTAGTTCAGGGGCTGGGGGAGACCCAGTACTTC. It is translated as CASSLVQGLGETQYF. The whole variable domain, remainder taken from reference TRBV7-7 and TRBJ2-5, is GAGVSQSPRYKVTKRGQDVTLRCDPISSHATLYWYQQALGQGPEFLTYFNYEAQPDKSGLPSDRFSAERPEGSISTLTIQRTEQRDSAMYRCASSLVQGLGETQYFGPGTRLLVL.

This rearrangement joins TRBV5-1 to TRBJ2-6; unclear D gene. The CDR3 is 18 amino acids. V dropped 4 bases and J dropped 2 bases, with 19 bases sitting between them. Looked up from germline, CDR1 is SGHRS and CDR2 is YFSETQ. As DNA, the CDR3 is TGCGCCAGCAGCCCTCTCCCGACTTTGGTGGCTGGGGCCAACGTCCTGACTTTC. Its translation is CASSPLPTLVAGANVLTF.

The CDR3, as DNA: TGCGCCAGCAGCTTGGCCCGGACTACGAACACCGGGGAGCTGTTTTTT. Amino acid sequence: CASSLARTTNTGELFF. J is TRBJ2-2 and V is TRBV5-1, with D perhaps matching TRBD2 (6 bases). Germline V lookup: CDR1 SGHRS, CDR2 YFSETQ. V lost 0 bases and J lost 0, with 9 bases in between. The length of the CDR3 is 16 residues. Looking up the rest from reference TRBV5-1 and TRBJ2-2 gives the full variable domain: KAGVTQTPRYLIKTRGQQVTLSCSPISGHRSVSWYQQTPGQGLQFLFEYFSETQRNKGNFPGRFSGRQFSNSRSEMNVSTLELGDSALYLCASSLARTTNTGELFFGEGSRLTVL.